These T cell receptor beta chains were read from a single sample in a study of T cells in localized non-small cell lung cancer. The repertoire was sequenced with immunoSEQ multiplex PCR; TCRdb's copy has only in-frame clones and lacks some. The sample consists of approximately 100,000 clones, about nine tenths of them appearing once. This material consisted of PBMCs, taken before any cancer treatment. These TCRs come from a woman aged 35 to 70 with stage II squamous cell lung carcinoma. Both conserved end residues are trimmed from each CDR3. D genes are given only for firm matches.

TRBV5-4,.,TRBJ2-7,ASSFGGIVYEQY
TRBV29-1,TRBD2,TRBJ2-3,SVERYRTGVTSGRAEDTQY
TRBV7-8,TRBD1,TRBJ1-2,ASSPGGARDNYGYT
TRBV4-1,.,TRBJ2-1,ASSQDSRGPGEQF
TRBV5-8,.,TRBJ2-2,ASSLFQGAGTGELF
TRBV7-8,.,TRBJ2-7,ASEISGYSYEQY
TRBV28,.,TRBJ1-5,ASSPSGEGGNQPQH
TRBV5-1,.,TRBJ1-1,ASSLGTVGATEAF
TRBV5-4,.,TRBJ1-4,ASSLGVARVATNEKLF
TRBV27,.,TRBJ2-1,ASGGYNEQF
TRBV4-1,.,TRBJ2-3,ASSQPLRGRTQY
TRBV7-9,.,TRBJ2-1,ASSSQGAPTDEQF
TRBV4-1,.,TRBJ1-6,ASSQVGTAPYNSPLH
TRBV7-9,.,TRBJ1-1,ASSLGNHGPNTEAF
TRBV19,.,TRBJ2-2,ASSISGTGELF
TRBV16,.,TRBJ2-7,ASSQSERYEQY
TRBV5-1,TRBD2,TRBJ2-5,ASSPGLAGVQETQY
TRBV12-5,.,TRBJ1-2,ASGWGDGPRANYGYT
TRBV30,.,TRBJ2-3,AWSKTDTQY
TRBV6-1,.,TRBJ2-3,ASAPTGFTDTQY
TRBV5-1,.,TRBJ2-1,ASSSPTLSYNEQF
TRBV4-2,TRBD2,TRBJ2-5,ASSQFRGAGLQETQY
TRBV5-1,TRBD1,TRBJ1-1,ASSLGTAKEDTEAF
TRBV7-9,.,TRBJ1-4,ASSLDGASGEKLF
TRBV5-4,TRBD2,TRBJ2-2,ASSLGLAGVAGELF
TRBV19,.,TRBJ1-2,ASSIVGRTNYGYT
TRBV11-2,.,TRBJ1-4,ASSSLGGTGEKLF
TRBV7-2,.,TRBJ2-1,ASSLGPYAQF
TRBV4-2,TRBD1,TRBJ1-5,ASSLHNITGDSRNQPQH
TRBV18,.,TRBJ2-7,ASSPRVGGGIYEQY
TRBV2,TRBD2,TRBJ2-7,ASSRLAGNYEQY
TRBV5-1,TRBD1,TRBJ1-4,ASSLTGVDEKLF
TRBV6-6,.,TRBJ1-1,ASSYEGWTEAF
TRBV19,.,TRBJ1-1,ASSSKQGVTYSTEAF
TRBV4-2,TRBD2,TRBJ2-3,ASSQDRGGQTDTQY